One and the same sample provided the 27 T cell receptor beta chains below, sequenced in a study of blood T cell repertoires in COVID-19. Profiled with immunoSEQ multiplex PCR; TCRdb holds only in-frame clones, not every one. The repertoire consists of 400,000 or so clones, with roughly nine tenths occurring once and the leading ten covering 1% to 1.3%. The source material was PBMCs or T cells enriched from blood (not recorded which). The receptors originated from a man in his thirties or forties who had recovered from COVID-19.

The V and J genes are TRBV11-3 and TRBJ2-1; D is possibly TRBD1 (6 bases). V was pared by 5 bases and J by 8 bases, with 10 bases between. This CDR3 spans 12 amino acids. CDR1 is SGHNT, CDR2 YENEEA, per germline. The CDR3 loop reads CASSARGDEQFF. The CDR3 DNA reads TGTGCCAGCAGCGCCAGGGGTGATGAGCAGTTCTTC.

J is TRBJ1-6 and V is TRBV12-5; TRBD1 might be the D (5 bases). The V end lost 0 bases, the J end lost 9 bases, and 15 bases lay between the germline ends. The CDR3 runs 16 residues. Germline V gives CDR1 LGHNT, CDR2 FRNRAP. CDR3: CASGLVRPGFSSPLHF. The CDR3, as DNA: TGTGCTAGTGGTTTGGTACGCCCAGGGTTCAGTTCACCCCTCCACTTT.

The genes are TRBV28 and TRBJ2-7; possibly TRBD1 for D (6 bases). The V end lost 1 base, the J end lost 2 bases, and 15 bases lay between the germline ends. Germline V gene sequence: CDR1 MDHEN, CDR2 SYDVKM. CDR3 length: 16 amino acids. The CDR3 spells CASSLSTGKTAYEQYF. In nucleotides, the CDR3 is TGTGCCAGCAGTTTATCGACAGGAAAAACCGCCTACGAGCAGTACTTC.

The chain uses TRBV28 and TRBJ2-7, with 7 bases identical to TRBD1. Germline-derived CDR1 and CDR2 are MDHEN and SYDVKM. V lost 7 bases and J lost 5; bases outside the gene matches: 11. This CDR3 has 14 amino acids. DNA of the CDR3: TGTGCCAGCATAACGGGGCAGGGGGTCAACGAGCAGTACTTC. Encoded protein: CASITGQGVNEQYF.

This clone was picked up a small number of times. The rearrangement uses TRBV6-1 and TRBJ1-1, with D maybe TRBD1 (5 bases). The germline V gene has CDR1 MNHNS and CDR2 SASEGT. The V gene lost 2 bases and the J gene lost 8 bases, with 12 bases spanning the gap. This CDR3 has 13 amino acids. The CDR3 coding sequence is TGTGCCAGCAGTGAATATGTTAAGGGGGAAGCTTTCTTT. Amino acid sequence: CASSEYVKGEAFF.

The gene calls are TRBV7-2 and TRBJ1-2; D perhaps matches TRBD1 (6 bases). Trimming pared 3 bases from V and 1 base from J, leaving 12 bases between. The CDR3 contains 15 residues. In germline, CDR1 is SGHTA, CDR2 FQGNSA. The CDR3, as DNA: TGTGCCAGCAGCTTGATGAGGGGGTATAACTATGGCTACACCTTC. This codes for CASSLMRGYNYGYTF.

CDR3 protein: CASTLGLHRYYEQYF. CDR3 nucleotide sequence: TGTGCCAGCACCTTGGGACTACACCGCTATTACGAGCAGTACTTC. V is TRBV28 and J is TRBJ2-7, with 7 positions matching TRBD2. With 7 bases clipped from V and 4 bases from J, the junction kept 13 bases outside the gene matches. Looked up from germline, CDR1 is MDHEN and CDR2 is SYDVKM. The CDR3 covers 15 residues.

This clone was detected once. The genes are TRBV28 and TRBJ2-1; TRBD2 aligns across 11 bases. The V and J ends lost 5 bases and 4 bases, in that order; junction bases with no gene match: 7. The CDR3 has 16 residues. Germline values: CDR1 MDHEN, CDR2 SYDVKM. The CDR3 DNA follows: TGTGCCAGCAGTCGACGGACTAGCGGGTTTTACAATGAGCAGTTCTTC. This translates into CASSRRTSGFYNEQFF.

This chain joins TRBV18 and TRBJ1-1; D gene unclear. Germline V gene sequence: CDR1 KGHSH, CDR2 LQKENI. The CDR3 is 12 residues long. With 8 bases removed from V and 4 bases from J, the gap between germline ends came to 11 bases. The CDR3 region has the DNA TGTGCCAGCCGTGCCGCGGGCACTGAAGCTTTCTTT. Translation: CASRAAGTEAFF. Complete variable domain (other parts from reference TRBV18 and TRBJ1-1): NAGVMQNPRHLVRRRGQEARLRCSPMKGHSHVYWYRQLPEEGLKFMVYLQKENIIDESGMPKERFSAEFPKEGPSILRIQQVVRGDSAAYFCASRAAGTEAFFGQGTRLTVV.

The V and J genes are TRBV6-4 and TRBJ2-1; D perhaps matches TRBD2 (5 bases). Germline CDR1 and CDR2: MRHNA and SNTAGT. There are 15 residues in the CDR3. V gave up 5 bases and J gave up 3 bases, with 14 bases separating them. CDR3 bases: TGTGCCAGCAGTTCGTTGCGGGTGATCTACAATGAGCAGTTCTTC. Translating gives CASSSLRVIYNEQFF.

The J gene is TRBJ1-6, the V gene TRBV2, with D uncertain. The germline V gene encodes CDR1 SNHLY and CDR2 FYNNEI. CDR3 length: 16 residues. The V end was cut by 4 bases, the J end by 7 bases, with 17 bases between. The chain's CDR3 is CASSGGMGGPNSPLHF. The CDR3 DNA sequence: TGTGCCAGCAGTGGGGGAATGGGAGGACCCAATTCACCCCTCCACTTT. The full variable domain, with the rest looked up from reference TRBV2 and TRBJ1-6, is EPEVTQTPSHQVTQMGQEVILRCVPISNHLYFYWYRQILGQKVEFLVSFYNNEISEKSEIFDDQFSVERPDGSNFTLKIRSTKLEDSAMYFCASSGGMGGPNSPLHFGNGTRLTVT.

The V call is TRBV3-1 (or the pseudogene TRBV3-2), the J call TRBJ1-2, with D possibly TRBD1 on 5 matching bases. Germline assignment: CDR1 LGHDT and CDR2 YNNKEL (reference sequence). Trimming shortened V by 0 bases and J by 9 bases, and 11 bases separated the two germline ends. CDR3 length: 13 amino acids. Written as DNA, the CDR3 is TGTGCCAGCAGCCAAGAGGGGGGGTCTAGCTACACCTTC. It translates to CASSQEGGSSYTF.

This sequence joins TRBV11-2 and TRBJ2-2, with D maybe TRBD1 (6 bases). The CDR3 consists of 15 residues. Germline CDR1 SGHAT, CDR2 FQNNGV. Trimming removed 1 base at V and 5 bases at J, with 11 bases between. The CDR3 is CASSLVGTLTGELFF. The CDR3 bases are TGTGCCAGCAGCTTAGTTGGGACACTTACCGGGGAGCTGTTTTTT.

CDR3 sequence reads: CASSQGGNEKLFF. For the CDR3, the DNA is TGTGCCAGCAGTCAGGGGGGTAATGAAAAACTGTTTTTT. The gene calls are TRBV28 and TRBJ1-4, with 7 bases identical to TRBD1. Trimming took 5 bases from V and 4 from J; bases not matched to a gene: 1. The CDR3 has 13 amino acids. Looked up from germline, CDR1 is MDHEN and CDR2 is SYDVKM.

V is TRBV12-3 or TRBV12-4 and J is TRBJ2-7; D remains unclear. The V end was cut by 6 bases, the J end by 0 bases, with 6 bases between. The CDR3 runs 12 residues. CDR3 residues: CASSHSSYEQYF. The CDR3 nucleotides are TGTGCCAGCAGCCATAGCTCCTACGAGCAGTACTTC.

The chain employs TRBV6-5 and TRBJ2-3; 12 nucleotides agree with TRBD2. CDR3 length equals 15 residues. CDR1 MNHEY and CDR2 SVGAGI come from the germline V gene. V was clipped by 4 bases and J by 10 bases; unmatched bases: 9. CDR3 coding DNA: TGTGCCAGCAGTTCTAGCGGGAGGGCCCGGGTTTCGCAGTATTTT. It yields the protein CASSSSGRARVSQYF.

V is TRBV9 and J is TRBJ2-3; D might be TRBD2 (5 bases). The CDR3 spans 17 residues. Trimming removed 0 bases from V and 2 bases from J, with 16 bases in between. Germline assignment: CDR1 SGDLS and CDR2 YYNGEE. DNA of the CDR3: TGTGCCAGCAGCGTAGGTGGAGGCTCACGCAACACAGATACGCAGTATTTT. This codes for CASSVGGGSRNTDTQYF.

The rearrangement links TRBV3-1 (or the pseudogene TRBV3-2) to TRBJ2-7; the D gene is possibly TRBD1 (5 bases). Trimming left V 4 bases short and J 6 bases short, with 10 bases between. This CDR3 is built from 12 residues. Germline V gene sequence: CDR1 LGHDT, CDR2 YNNKEL (reference sequence). The CDR3 spells CASSLHQGEQYF. CDR3 nucleotides: TGTGCCAGCAGCCTACACCAGGGCGAGCAGTACTTC.

CDR3 sequence reads: CASGWARRDYTGELFF. The CDR3, as DNA: TGTGCCAGCGGGTGGGCTCGGCGGGATTACACCGGGGAGCTGTTTTTT. This rearrangement joins TRBV28 to TRBJ2-2; a possible D gene is TRBD2 (6 bases). The CDR3 is made up of 16 amino acids. The germline gives CDR1 MDHEN, CDR2 SYDVKM. The germline V and J ends were trimmed by 8 bases and 3 bases, with 19 bases remaining between them.

This chain uses TRBV2 with TRBJ2-1; tentatively, D is TRBD2 (6 bases). Germline values: CDR1 SNHLY, CDR2 FYNNEI. The germline V and J ends were trimmed by 6 bases and 7 bases, with 16 bases remaining between them. This CDR3 is built from 14 residues. In DNA, the CDR3 is TGTGCCAGCAGAGAGGGAGGAGTGGTGAATGAGCAGTTCTTC. Translation: CASREGGVVNEQFF.

The chain combines TRBV30 with TRBJ2-3; 9 bases agree with TRBD2. Germline V gene lookup returns CDR1 GTSNPN and CDR2 SVGIG (reference sequence). CDR3 size: 14 residues. The junction had 4 bases not matched to a gene; V was cut back by 4 bases and J by 2 bases. CDR3 in DNA: TGTGCCTGGAAGACTAGCGGCTACACAGATACGCAGTATTTT. It is translated as CAWKTSGYTDTQYF.

V and J are TRBV28 and TRBJ1-6; 9 bases are a match to TRBD1. This CDR3 region has 12 residues. CDR1 and CDR2 from the germline V gene are MDHEN and SYDVKM. After removal of 7 bases from V and 8 bases from J, the junction contained 0 bases not matched to a gene. DNA for the CDR3: TGTGCCAGCAACAGGGGGCATTCACCCCTCCACTTT. As protein: CASNRGHSPLHF. Looking up the rest from reference TRBV28 and TRBJ1-6 gives the full variable domain: DVKVTQSSRYLVKRTGEKVFLECVQDMDHENMFWYRQDPGLGLRLIYFSYDVKMKEKGDIPEGYSVSREKKERFSLILESASTNQTSMYLCASNRGHSPLHFGNGTRLTVT.

CDR3 in amino acids: CASSSTSGRVLTDTQYF. In nucleotides, the CDR3 is TGTGCCAGCAGTTCAACTAGCGGGAGGGTGTTGACAGATACGCAGTATTTT. This chain uses TRBV27 with TRBJ2-3; 13 bases map to TRBD2. CDR1 and CDR2 (germline): MNHEY, SMNVEV (reference sequence). J was trimmed by 3 bases and V by 4 bases; bases with no gene match: 7. This CDR3 spans 17 amino acids.

V gene TRBV9 combines with J gene TRBJ1-1; D gene unclear. Germline assignment: CDR1 SGDLS and CDR2 YYNGEE. V was pared by 0 bases and J by 5 bases, with 8 bases between. CDR3 length: 13 residues. Here the CDR3 reads CASSVASVTEAFF. In nucleotides, the CDR3 is TGTGCCAGCAGCGTAGCTTCGGTTACTGAAGCTTTCTTT.

The V and J genes are TRBV21-1 and TRBJ1-1; the DNA was not compared with TRBD1, the D call given in the table. TRBV21-1 is an annotated pseudogene. The CDR3 contains 14 residues. The CDR3 loop is CASSKLQGHTEAFF. The CDR3 DNA reads TGTGCCAGCAGCAAATTGCAGGGCCACACTGAAGCTTTCTTT.

The rearrangement joins TRBV24-1 to TRBJ2-1; D unresolved. The CDR3 loop spans 15 amino acids. Deletions cut 2 bases from V and 3 bases from J, with 10 bases between. Germline CDR1 is KGHDR and CDR2 is SFDVKD. Here the CDR3 reads CATSDSGEVYNEQFF. The CDR3 DNA reads TGTGCCACCAGTGATTCCGGTGAGGTCTACAATGAGCAGTTCTTC.

In DNA, the CDR3 is TGTGCCAGCAGTTACTCGCCAGGGAAGGTTCAGTATTTT. Its translation: CASSYSPGKVQYF. V usage is TRBV6-5 and J usage is TRBJ2-3; perhaps TRBD1 as D (5 bases). The CDR3 loop spans 13 amino acids. Looked up from germline, CDR1 is MNHEY and CDR2 is SVGAGI. The V end lost 0 bases, the J end lost 12 bases, and 13 bases lay between the germline ends.